This record covers a single T cell receptor (beta chain). From germline, CDR1 is LNHDA and CDR2 SQIVND (reference sequence). The CDR3 spans 16 residues. The V and J ends lost 3 bases and 1 base, in that order; junction bases with no gene match: 5. Methods used by the authors: Amplification with reference gene primers provided the estimates of nucleated cell counts. Libraries were prepared by immunoSEQ multiplex PCR; TCRdb keeps only in-frame clonotypes and omits some of them. That table is the source of V, J and clone size, and D and trimming were worked out from the DNA. The table includes about 110,000 clones, roughly two thirds detected once. This record belongs to a study of blood T cell repertoires in COVID-19. Study-wide context: Spain, Italy and the United States supplied samples that represented acute and convalescent COVID-19. T cells, B-cell-depleted T cells, or PBMCs provided the cDNA or gDNA that served as material.

This receptor was obtained from a man older than 75 with acute or convalescent COVID-19. The specimen was peripheral blood. V usage is TRBV19 and J usage is TRBJ2-7; 11 positions agree with TRBD2. The CDR3 loop reads CASSMAGTSGSYEQYF. In DNA, the CDR3 is TGTGCCAGTAGTATGGCCGGGACTAGCGGATCCTACGAGCAGTACTTC.